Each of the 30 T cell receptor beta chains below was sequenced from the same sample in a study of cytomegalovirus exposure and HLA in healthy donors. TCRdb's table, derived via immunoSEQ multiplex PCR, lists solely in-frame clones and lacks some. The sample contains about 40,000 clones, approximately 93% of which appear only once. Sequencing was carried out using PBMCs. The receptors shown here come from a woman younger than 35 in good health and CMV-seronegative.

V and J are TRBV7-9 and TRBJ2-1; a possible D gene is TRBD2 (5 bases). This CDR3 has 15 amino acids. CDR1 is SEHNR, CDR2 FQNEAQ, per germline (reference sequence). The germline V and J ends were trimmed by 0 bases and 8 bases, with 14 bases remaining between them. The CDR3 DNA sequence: TGTGCCAGCAGCTTAGCTGGCGGGCCGGTGGATGAGCAGTTCTTC. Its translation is CASSLAGGPVDEQFF. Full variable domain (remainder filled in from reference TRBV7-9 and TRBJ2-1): DTGVSQNPRHKITKRGQNVTFRCDPISEHNRLYWYRQTLGQGPEFLTYFQNEAQLEKSRLLSDRFSAERPKGSFSTLEIQRTEQGDSAMYLCASSLAGGPVDEQFFGPGTRLTVL.

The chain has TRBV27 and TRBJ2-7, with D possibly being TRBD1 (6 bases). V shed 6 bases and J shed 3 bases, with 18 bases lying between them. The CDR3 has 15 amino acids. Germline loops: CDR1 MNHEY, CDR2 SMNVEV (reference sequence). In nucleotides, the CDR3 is TGTGCCAGCAGCCCCGAGGGCAGGGGATTCTACGAGCAGTACTTC. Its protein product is CASSPEGRGFYEQYF.

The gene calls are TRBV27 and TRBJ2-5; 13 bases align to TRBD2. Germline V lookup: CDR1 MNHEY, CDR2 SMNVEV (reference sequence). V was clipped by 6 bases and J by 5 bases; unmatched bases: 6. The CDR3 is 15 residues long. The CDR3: CASSHTSGGAETQYF. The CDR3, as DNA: TGTGCCAGCAGCCATACTAGCGGGGGGGCCGAGACCCAGTACTTC.

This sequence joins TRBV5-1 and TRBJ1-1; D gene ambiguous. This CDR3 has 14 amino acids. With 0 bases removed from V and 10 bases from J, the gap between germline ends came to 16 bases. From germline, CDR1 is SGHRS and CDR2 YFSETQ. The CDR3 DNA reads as TGCGCCAGCAGCTTGGCAACGGCTACTCCGGGAGCTTTCTTT. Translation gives CASSLATATPGAFF.

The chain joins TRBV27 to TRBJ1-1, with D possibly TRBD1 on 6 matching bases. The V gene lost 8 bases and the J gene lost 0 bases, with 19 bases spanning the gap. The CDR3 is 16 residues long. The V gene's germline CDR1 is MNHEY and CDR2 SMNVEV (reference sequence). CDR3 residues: CASQKGTGSMNTEAFF. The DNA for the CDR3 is TGTGCCAGCCAAAAGGGAACAGGGAGTATGAACACTGAAGCTTTCTTT.

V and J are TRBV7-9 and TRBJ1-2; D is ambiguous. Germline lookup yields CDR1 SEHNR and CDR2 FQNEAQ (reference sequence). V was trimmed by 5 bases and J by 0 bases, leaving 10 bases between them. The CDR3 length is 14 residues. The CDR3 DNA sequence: TGTGCCAGCAGCCTTCCCCCCTCTAACTATGGCTACACCTTC. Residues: CASSLPPSNYGYTF.

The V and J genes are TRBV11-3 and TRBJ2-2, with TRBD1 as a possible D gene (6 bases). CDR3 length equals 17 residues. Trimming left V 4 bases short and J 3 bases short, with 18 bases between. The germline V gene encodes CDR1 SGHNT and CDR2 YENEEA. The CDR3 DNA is TGTGCCAGCAGCTCGAATACGGGCAGGGGCCACACCGGGGAGCTGTTTTTT. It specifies CASSSNTGRGHTGELFF. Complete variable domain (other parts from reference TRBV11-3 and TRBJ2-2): EAGVVQSPRYKIIEKKQPVAFWCNPISGHNTLYWYLQNLGQGPELLIRYENEEAVDDSQLPKDRFSAERLKGVDSTLKIQPAELGDSAVYLCASSSNTGRGHTGELFFGEGSRLTVL.

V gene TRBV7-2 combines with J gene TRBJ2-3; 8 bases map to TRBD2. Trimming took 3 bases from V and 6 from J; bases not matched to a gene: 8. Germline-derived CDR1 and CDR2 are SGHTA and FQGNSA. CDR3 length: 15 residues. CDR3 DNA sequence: TGTGCCAGCAGCTTTAGCGGGATAAAGGGGGATACGCAGTATTTT. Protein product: CASSFSGIKGDTQYF.

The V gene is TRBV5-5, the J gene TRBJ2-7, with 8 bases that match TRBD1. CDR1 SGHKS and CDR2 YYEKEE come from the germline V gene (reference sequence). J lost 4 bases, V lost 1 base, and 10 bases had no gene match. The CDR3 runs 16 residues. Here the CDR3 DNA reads TGTGCCAGCAGCTTGTACCCACCCGGACAGGGATACGAGCAGTACTTC. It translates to CASSLYPPGQGYEQYF.

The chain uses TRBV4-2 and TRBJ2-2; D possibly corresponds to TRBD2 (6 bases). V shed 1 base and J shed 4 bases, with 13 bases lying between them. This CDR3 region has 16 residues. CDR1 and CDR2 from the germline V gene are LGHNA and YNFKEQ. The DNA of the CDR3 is TGTGCCAGCAGCCAAGTTACGGGGGTGCCCACCGGGGAGCTGTTTTTT. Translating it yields CASSQVTGVPTGELFF.

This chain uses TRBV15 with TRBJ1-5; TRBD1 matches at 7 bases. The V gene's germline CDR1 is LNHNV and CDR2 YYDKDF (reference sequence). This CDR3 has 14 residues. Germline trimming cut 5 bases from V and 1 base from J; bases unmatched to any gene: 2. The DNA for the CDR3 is TGTGCCACCAGCCCGGGACAGAGCAATCAGCCCCAGCATTTT. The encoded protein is CATSPGQSNQPQHF. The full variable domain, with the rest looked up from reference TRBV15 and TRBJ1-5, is DAMVIQNPRYQVTQFGKPVTLSCSQTLNHNVMYWYQQKSSQAPKLLFHYYDKDFNNEADTPDNFQSRRPNTSFCFLDIRSPGLGDTAMYLCATSPGQSNQPQHFGDGTRLSIL.

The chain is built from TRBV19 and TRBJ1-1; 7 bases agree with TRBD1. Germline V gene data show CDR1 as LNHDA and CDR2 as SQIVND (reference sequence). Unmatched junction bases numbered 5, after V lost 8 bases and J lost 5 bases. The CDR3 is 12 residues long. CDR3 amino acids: CASVQGQTEAFF. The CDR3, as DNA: TGTGCCAGTGTCCAGGGACAGACTGAAGCTTTCTTT.

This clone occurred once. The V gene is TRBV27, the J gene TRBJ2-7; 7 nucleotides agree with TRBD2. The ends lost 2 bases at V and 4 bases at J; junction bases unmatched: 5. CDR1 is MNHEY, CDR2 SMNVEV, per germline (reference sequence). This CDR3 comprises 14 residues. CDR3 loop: CASSLTGGGYEQYF. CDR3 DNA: TGTGCCAGCAGTTTAACCGGGGGAGGGTACGAGCAGTACTTC.

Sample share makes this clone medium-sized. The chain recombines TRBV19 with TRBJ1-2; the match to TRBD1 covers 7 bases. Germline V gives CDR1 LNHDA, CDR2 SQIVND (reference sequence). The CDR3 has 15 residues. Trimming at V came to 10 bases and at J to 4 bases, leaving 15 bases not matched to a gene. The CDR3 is CATSSGTASFYGYTF. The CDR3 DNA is TGTGCCACGTCCTCAGGGACAGCTTCCTTCTATGGCTACACCTTC.

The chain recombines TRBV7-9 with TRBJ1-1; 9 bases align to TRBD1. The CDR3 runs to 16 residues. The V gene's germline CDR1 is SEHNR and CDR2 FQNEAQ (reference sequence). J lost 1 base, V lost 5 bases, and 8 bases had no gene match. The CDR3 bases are TGTGCCAGCAGCCTCACTTGGGACAGGGCGAACACTGAAGCTTTCTTT. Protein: CASSLTWDRANTEAFF.

CDR3 loop: CASSSTGELTEAFF. CDR3 nucleotides: TGTGCCAGCAGCTCTACAGGGGAGCTCACTGAAGCTTTCTTT. The V call is TRBV7-3, the J call TRBJ1-1; 7 bases align to TRBD1. Per germline, CDR1 SGHTA and CDR2 FQGTGA. There are 14 residues in the CDR3. Trimming at V came to 4 bases and at J to 4 bases, leaving 6 bases not matched to a gene.

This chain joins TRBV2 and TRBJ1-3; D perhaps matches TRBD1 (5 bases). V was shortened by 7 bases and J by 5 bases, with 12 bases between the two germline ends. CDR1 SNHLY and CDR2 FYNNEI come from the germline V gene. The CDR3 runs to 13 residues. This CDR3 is CASTGEGRNTIYF. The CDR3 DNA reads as TGTGCCAGCACGGGGGAAGGCCGAAACACCATATATTTT.

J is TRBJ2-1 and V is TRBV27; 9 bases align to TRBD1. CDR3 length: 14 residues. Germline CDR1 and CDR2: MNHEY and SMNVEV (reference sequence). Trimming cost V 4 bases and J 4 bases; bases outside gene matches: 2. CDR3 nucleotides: TGTGCCAGCAGTTGGGACAGGGAGTACAATGAGCAGTTCTTC. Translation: CASSWDREYNEQFF.

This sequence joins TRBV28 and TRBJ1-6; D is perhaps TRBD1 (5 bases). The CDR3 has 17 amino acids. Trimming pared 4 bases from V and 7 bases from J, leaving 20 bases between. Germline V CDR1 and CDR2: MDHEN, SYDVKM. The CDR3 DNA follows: TGTGCCAGCAGTTCGGAAATTTTGGGACTAAGAAATTCACCCCTCCACTTT. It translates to CASSSEILGLRNSPLHF. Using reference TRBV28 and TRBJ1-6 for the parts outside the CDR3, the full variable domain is DVKVTQSSRYLVKRTGEKVFLECVQDMDHENMFWYRQDPGLGLRLIYFSYDVKMKEKGDIPEGYSVSREKKERFSLILESASTNQTSMYLCASSSEILGLRNSPLHFGNGTRLTVT.

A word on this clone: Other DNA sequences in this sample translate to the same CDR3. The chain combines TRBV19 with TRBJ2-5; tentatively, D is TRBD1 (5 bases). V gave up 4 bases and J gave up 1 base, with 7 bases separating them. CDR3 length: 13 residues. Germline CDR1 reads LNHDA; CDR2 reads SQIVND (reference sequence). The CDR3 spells CASSRQSQETQYF. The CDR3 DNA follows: TGTGCCAGTAGTAGACAGTCCCAAGAGACCCAGTACTTC.

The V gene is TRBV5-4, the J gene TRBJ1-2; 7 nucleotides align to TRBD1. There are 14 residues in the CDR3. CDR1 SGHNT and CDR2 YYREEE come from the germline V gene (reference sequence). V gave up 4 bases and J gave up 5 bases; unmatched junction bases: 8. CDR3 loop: CASSPSGTEYGYTF. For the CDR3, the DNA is TGTGCCAGCAGCCCGTCCGGGACAGAGTATGGCTACACCTTC.

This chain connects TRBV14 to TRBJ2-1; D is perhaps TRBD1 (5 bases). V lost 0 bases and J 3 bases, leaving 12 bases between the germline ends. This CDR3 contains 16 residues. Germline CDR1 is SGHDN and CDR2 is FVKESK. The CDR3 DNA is TGTGCCAGCAGCCAAGATACAGGACAAGTCTACAATGAGCAGTTCTTC. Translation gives CASSQDTGQVYNEQFF. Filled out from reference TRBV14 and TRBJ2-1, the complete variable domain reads EAGVTQFPSHSVIEKGQTVTLRCDPISGHDNLYWYRRVMGKEIKFLLHFVKESKQDESGMPNNRFLAERTGGTYSTLKVQPAELEDSGVYFCASSQDTGQVYNEQFFGPGTRLTVL.

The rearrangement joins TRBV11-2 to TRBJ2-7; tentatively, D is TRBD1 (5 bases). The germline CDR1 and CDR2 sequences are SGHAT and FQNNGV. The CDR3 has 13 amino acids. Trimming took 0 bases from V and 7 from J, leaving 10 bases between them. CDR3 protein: CASSLDRVGEQYF. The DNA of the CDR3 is TGTGCCAGCAGCTTAGACAGGGTGGGGGAGCAGTACTTC.

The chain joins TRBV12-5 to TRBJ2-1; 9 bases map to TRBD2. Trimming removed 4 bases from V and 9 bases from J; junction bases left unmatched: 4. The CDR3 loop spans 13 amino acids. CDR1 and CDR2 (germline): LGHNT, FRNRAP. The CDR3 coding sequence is TGTGCTAGTGGTTCTAGCGGGACTGTTGAGCAGTTCTTC. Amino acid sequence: CASGSSGTVEQFF.

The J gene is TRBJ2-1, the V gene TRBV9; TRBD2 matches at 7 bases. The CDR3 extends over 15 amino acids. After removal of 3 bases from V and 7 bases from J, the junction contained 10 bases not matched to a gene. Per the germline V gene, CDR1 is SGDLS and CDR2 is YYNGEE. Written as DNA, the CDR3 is TGTGCCAGCAGCGCCCGGGACTACCTGGGGAATGAGCAGTTCTTC. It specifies CASSARDYLGNEQFF.

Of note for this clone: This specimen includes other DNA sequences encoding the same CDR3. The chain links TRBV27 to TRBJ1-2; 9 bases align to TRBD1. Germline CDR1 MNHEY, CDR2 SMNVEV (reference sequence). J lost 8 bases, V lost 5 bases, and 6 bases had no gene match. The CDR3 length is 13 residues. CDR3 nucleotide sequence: TGTGCCAGCAGTCTGGGACAGGGTGGAGGCTACACCTTC. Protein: CASSLGQGGGYTF.

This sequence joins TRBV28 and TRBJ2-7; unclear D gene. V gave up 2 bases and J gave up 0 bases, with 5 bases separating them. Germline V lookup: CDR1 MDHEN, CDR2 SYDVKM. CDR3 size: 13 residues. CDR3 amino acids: CASSLPSSYEQYF. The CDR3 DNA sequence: TGTGCCAGCAGTTTACCTAGCTCCTACGAGCAGTACTTC.

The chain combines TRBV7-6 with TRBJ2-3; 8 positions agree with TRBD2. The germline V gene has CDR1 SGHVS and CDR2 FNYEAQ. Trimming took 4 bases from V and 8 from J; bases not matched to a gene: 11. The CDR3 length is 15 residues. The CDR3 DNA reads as TGTGCCAGCAGCTCGACTAGCGTCCCCTCACCTACGCAGTATTTT. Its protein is CASSSTSVPSPTQYF.

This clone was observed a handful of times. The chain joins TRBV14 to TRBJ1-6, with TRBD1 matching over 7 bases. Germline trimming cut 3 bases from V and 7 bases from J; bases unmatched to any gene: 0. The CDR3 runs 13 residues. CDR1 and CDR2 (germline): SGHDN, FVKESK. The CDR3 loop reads CASSQDRNSPLHF. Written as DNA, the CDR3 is TGTGCCAGCAGCCAGGACAGGAATTCACCCCTCCACTTT.

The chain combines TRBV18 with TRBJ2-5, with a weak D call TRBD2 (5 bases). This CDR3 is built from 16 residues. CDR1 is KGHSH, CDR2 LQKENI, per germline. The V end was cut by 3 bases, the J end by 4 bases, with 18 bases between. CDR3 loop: CASSPPGVAAGETQYF. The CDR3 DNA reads TGTGCCAGCTCACCGCCCGGCGTAGCCGCGGGAGAGACCCAGTACTTC.